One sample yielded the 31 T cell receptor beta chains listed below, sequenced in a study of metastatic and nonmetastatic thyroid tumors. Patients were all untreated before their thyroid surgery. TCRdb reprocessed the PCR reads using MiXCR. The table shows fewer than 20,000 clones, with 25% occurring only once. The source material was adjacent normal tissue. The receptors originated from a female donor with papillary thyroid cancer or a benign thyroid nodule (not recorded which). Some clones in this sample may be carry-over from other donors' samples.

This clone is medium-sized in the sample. The CDR3 nucleotides are TGTGCCTGGAGTCGCACGACTAGCGCAGCTTTCTTT. Translating it yields CAWSRTTSAAFF. The chain joins TRBV30 to TRBJ1-1, with unresolved D. The CDR3 contains 12 residues. From germline, CDR1 is GTSNPN and CDR2 SVGIG (reference sequence). V was cut by 2 bases and J by 10 bases, with 14 bases left in between.

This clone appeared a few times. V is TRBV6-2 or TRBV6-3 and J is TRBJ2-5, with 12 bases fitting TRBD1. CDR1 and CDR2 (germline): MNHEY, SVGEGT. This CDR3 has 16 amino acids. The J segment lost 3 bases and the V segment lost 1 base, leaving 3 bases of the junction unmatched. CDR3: CASSYWGTGGEETQYF. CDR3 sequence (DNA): TGTGCCAGCAGTTACTGGGGGACAGGGGGCGAAGAGACCCAGTACTTC.

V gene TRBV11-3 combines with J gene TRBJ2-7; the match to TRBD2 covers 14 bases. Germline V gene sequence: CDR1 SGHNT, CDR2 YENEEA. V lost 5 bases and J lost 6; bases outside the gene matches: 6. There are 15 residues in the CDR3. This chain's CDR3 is CASSAGLAGDLEQYF. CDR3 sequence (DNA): TGTGCCAGCAGCGCGGGACTAGCGGGAGATCTCGAGCAGTACTTC.

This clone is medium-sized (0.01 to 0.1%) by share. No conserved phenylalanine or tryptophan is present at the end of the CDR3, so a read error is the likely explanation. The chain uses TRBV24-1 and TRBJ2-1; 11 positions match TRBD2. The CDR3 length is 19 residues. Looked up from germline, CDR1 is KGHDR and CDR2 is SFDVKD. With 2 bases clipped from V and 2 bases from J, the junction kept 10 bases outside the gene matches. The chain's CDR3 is CATSDWGLAASGTYNEQFV. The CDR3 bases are TGTGCCACCAGTGATTGGGGACTAGCGGCGTCTGGAACCTACAATGAGCAGTTCGTC.

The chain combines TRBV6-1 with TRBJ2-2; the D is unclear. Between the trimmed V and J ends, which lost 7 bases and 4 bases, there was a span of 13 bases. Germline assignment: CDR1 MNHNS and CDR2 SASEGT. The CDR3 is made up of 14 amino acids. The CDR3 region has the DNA TGTGCCAGCAACATAGGCAGAACCACCGGGGAGCTGTTTTTT. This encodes CASNIGRTTGELFF.

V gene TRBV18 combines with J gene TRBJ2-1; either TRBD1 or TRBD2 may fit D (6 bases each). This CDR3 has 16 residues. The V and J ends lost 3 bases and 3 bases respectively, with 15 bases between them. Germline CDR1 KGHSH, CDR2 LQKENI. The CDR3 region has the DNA TGTGCCAGCTCACCGAAGGGGGGACACATCTACAATGAGCAGTTCTTC. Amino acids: CASSPKGGHIYNEQFF. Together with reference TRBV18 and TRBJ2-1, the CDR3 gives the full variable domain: NAGVMQNPRHLVRRRGQEARLRCSPMKGHSHVYWYRQLPEEGLKFMVYLQKENIIDESGMPKERFSAEFPKEGPSILRIQQVVRGDSAAYFCASSPKGGHIYNEQFFGPGTRLTVL.

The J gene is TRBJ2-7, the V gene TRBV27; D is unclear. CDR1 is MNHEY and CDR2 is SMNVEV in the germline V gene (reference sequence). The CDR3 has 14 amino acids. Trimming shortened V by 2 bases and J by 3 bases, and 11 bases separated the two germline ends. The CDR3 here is CASSLRVPNYEQYF. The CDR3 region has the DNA TGTGCCAGCAGTTTACGAGTACCAAACTACGAGCAGTACTTC.

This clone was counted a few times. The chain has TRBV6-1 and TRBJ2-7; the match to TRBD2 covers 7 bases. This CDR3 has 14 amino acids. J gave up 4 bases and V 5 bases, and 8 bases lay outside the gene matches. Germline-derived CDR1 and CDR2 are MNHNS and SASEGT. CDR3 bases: TGTGCCAGCAGTCCCACCGGCGGGAGTTACGAGCAGTACTTC. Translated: CASSPTGGSYEQYF.

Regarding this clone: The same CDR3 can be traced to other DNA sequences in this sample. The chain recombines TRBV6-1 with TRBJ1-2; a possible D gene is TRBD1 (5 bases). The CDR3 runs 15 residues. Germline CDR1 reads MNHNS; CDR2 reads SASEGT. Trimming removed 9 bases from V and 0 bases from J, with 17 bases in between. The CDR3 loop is CASRETEISNYGYTF. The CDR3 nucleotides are TGTGCCAGTCGTGAGACAGAGATTTCTAACTATGGCTACACCTTC.

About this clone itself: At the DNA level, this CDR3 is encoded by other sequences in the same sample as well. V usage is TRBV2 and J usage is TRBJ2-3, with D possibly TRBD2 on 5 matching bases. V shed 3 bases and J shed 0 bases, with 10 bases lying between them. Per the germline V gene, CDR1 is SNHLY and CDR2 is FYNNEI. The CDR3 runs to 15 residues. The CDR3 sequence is CASSETGSSTDTQYF. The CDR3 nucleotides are TGTGCCAGCAGTGAGACGGGGTCTAGCACAGATACGCAGTATTTT.

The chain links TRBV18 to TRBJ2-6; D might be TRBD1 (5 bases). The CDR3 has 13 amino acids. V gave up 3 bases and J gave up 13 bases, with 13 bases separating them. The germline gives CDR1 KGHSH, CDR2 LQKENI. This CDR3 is CASSPGHEQVLTF. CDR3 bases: TGTGCCAGCTCACCTGGACACGAGCAAGTCCTGACTTTC. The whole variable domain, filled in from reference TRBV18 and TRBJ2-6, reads NAGVMQNPRHLVRRRGQEARLRCSPMKGHSHVYWYRQLPEEGLKFMVYLQKENIIDESGMPKERFSAEFPKEGPSILRIQQVVRGDSAAYFCASSPGHEQVLTFGAGSRLTVL.

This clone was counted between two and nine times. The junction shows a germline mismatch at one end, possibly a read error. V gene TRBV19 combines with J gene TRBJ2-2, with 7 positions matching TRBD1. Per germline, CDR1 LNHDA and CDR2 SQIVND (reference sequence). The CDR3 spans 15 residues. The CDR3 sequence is CASTRLDRNTVELFF. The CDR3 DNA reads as TGTGCCAGTACCCGGCTGGACAGGAACACCGTGGAGCTGTTTTTT.

CDR3 region: CAWSETWTANYGYTF. CDR3 coding DNA: TGTGCCTGGAGTGAAACTTGGACAGCTAACTATGGCTACACCTTC. The chain recombines TRBV30 with TRBJ1-2, with D maybe TRBD1 (6 bases). Trimming removed 1 base at V and 0 bases at J, with 12 bases between. CDR3 length equals 15 residues. CDR1 is GTSNPN, CDR2 SVGIG, per germline (reference sequence).

CDR3 nucleotides: TGTGCCTGGAGTGACAGTGGAAACACCATATATTTT. This codes for CAWSDSGNTIYF. The J gene is TRBJ1-3, the V gene TRBV30; D is unresolved. The length of the CDR3 is 12 residues. Germline V gene lookup returns CDR1 GTSNPN and CDR2 SVGIG (reference sequence). V shed 1 base and J shed 3 bases, with 4 bases lying between them.

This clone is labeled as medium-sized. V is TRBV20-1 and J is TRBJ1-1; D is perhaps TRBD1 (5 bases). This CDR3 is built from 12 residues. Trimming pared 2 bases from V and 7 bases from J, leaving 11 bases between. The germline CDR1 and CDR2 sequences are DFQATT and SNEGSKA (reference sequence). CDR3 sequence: CSARQGSSEAFF. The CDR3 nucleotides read TGCAGTGCTAGACAGGGAAGCAGTGAAGCTTTCTTT.

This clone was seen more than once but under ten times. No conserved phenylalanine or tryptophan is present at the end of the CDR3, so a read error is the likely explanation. This chain's CDR3 is CASSLIDTQYL. The CDR3 DNA follows: TGTGCCAGCAGTTTAATAGATACGCAGTATCTT. This rearrangement joins TRBV6-9 to TRBJ2-3; D uncertain. Germline values: CDR1 MNHGY, CDR2 SVAAGI. The CDR3 runs to 11 residues. Trimming pared 4 bases from V and 5 bases from J, leaving 4 bases between.

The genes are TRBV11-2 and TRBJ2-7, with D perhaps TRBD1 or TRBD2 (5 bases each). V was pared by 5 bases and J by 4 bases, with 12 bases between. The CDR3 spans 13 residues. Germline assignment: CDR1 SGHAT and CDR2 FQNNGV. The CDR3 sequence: CASSPGTVYEQYF. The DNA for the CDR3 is TGTGCCAGCAGCCCCGGGACGGTTTACGAGCAGTACTTC.

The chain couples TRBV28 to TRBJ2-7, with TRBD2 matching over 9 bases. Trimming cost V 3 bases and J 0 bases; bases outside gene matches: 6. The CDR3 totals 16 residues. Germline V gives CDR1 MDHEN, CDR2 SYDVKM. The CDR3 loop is CASSFTSGRISYEQYF. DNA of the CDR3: TGTGCCAGCAGTTTCACCAGCGGGAGGATCTCCTACGAGCAGTACTTC. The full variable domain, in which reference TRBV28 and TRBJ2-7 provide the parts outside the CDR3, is DVKVTQSSRYLVKRTGEKVFLECVQDMDHENMFWYRQDPGLGLRLIYFSYDVKMKEKGDIPEGYSVSREKKERFSLILESASTNQTSMYLCASSFTSGRISYEQYFGPGTRLTVT.

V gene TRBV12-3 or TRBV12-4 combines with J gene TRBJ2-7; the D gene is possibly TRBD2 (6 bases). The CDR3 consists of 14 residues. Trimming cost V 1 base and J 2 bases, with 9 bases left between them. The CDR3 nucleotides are TGTGCCAGCAGTTTAGGGGCGGGAACCTACGAGCAGTACTTC. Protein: CASSLGAGTYEQYF.

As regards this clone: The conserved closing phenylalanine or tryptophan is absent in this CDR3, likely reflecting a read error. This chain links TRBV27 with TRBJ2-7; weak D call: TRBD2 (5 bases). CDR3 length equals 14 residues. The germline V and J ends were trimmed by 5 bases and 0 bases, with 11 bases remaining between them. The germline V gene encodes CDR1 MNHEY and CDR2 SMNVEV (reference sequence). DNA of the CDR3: TGTGCCAGCAGTAGCGGCTCCCGCTCCTACGAGCAGTACCTC. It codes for CASSSGSRSYEQYL.

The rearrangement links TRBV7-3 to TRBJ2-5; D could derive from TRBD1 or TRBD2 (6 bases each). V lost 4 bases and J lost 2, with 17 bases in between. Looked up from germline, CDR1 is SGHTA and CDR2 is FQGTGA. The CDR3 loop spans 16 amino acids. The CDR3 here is CASSWGGRGEQETQYF. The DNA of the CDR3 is TGTGCCAGCAGCTGGGGAGGCAGGGGCGAACAAGAGACCCAGTACTTC.

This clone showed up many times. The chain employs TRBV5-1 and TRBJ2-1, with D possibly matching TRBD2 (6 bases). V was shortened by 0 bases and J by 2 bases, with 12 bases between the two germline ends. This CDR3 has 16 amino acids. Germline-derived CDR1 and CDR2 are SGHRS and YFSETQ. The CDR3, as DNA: TGCGCCAGCAGCTTGGCCGGGGGAGTGGCCTACAATGAGCAGTTCTTC. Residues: CASSLAGGVAYNEQFF.

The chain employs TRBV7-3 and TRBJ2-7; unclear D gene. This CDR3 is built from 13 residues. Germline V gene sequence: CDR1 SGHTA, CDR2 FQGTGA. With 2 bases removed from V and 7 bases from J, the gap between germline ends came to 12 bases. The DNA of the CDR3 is TGTGCCAGCAGCTTATTAGTAGCTAGTGAGCAGTACTTC. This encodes CASSLLVASEQYF.

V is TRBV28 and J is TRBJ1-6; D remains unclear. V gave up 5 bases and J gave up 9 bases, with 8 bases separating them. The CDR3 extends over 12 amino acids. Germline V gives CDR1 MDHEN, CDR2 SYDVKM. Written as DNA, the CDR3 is TGTGCCAGCAGTCTAAAGGGTTCACCCCTCCACTTT. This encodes CASSLKGSPLHF.

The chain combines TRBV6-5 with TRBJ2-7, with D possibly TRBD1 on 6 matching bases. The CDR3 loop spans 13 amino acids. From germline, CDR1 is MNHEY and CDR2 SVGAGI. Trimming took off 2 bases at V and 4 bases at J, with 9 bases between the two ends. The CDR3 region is CASSYGTMYEQYF. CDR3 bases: TGTGCCAGCAGTTACGGGACAATGTACGAGCAGTACTTC.

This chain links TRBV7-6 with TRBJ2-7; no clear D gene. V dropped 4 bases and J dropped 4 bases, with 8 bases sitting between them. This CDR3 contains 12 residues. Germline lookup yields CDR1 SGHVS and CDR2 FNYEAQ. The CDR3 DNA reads TGTGCCAGCAGCTACGACATTTACGAGCAGTACTTC. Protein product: CASSYDIYEQYF.

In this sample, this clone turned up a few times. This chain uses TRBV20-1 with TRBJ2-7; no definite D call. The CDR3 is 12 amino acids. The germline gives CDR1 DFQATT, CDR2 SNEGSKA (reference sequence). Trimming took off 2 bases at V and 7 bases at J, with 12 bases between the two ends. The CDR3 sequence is CSARYNGLEQYF. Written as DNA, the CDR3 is TGCAGTGCTAGATATAATGGCTTAGAGCAGTACTTC.

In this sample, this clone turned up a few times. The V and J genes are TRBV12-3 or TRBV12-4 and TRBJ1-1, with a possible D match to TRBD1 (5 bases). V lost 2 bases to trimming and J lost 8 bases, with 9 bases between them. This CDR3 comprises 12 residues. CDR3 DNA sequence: TGTGCCAGCAGTTTATATGGGGCGGAAGCTTTCTTT. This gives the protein CASSLYGAEAFF.

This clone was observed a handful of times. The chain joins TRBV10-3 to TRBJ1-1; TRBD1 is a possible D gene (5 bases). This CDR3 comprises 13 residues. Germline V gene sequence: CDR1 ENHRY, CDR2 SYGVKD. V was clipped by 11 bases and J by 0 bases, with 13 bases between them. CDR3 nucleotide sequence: TGTGCCGCCGAACGGGGGATGAACACTGAAGCTTTCTTT. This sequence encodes CAAERGMNTEAFF.

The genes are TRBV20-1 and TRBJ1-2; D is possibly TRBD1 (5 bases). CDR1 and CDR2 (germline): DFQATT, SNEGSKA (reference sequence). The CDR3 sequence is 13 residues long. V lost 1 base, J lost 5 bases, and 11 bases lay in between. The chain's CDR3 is CSARGNRLYGYTF. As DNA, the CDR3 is TGCAGTGCTAGAGGGAACAGGCTGTATGGCTACACCTTC.

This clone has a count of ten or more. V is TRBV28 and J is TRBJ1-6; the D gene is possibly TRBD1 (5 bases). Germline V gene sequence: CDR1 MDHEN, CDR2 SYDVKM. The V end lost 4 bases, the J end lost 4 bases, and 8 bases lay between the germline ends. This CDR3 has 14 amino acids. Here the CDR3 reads CASSWTNYNSPLHF. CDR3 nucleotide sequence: TGTGCCAGCAGTTGGACAAATTATAATTCACCCCTCCACTTT.